Following are 22 T cell receptor beta chains from one sample sequenced in a study of T-cell memory formation after mild COVID-19. TCRdb itself ran the 5' RACE reads through MiXCR, one entry per CDR3 protein. Of roughly 300,000 distinct CDR3 sequences in the sample, 8% to 9% are singletons; the top ten hold roughly 23%. The sequencing sample was made of PBMCs or a T cell subset sorted from them (not recorded which). The receptor set was obtained from a man aged 18 to 29 who had mild COVID-19 (a few samples of this study predate the infection). Cell type and time point are not known.

On this clonotype itself: This CDR3 is missing its conserved last phenylalanine or tryptophan, likely due to a read error. The V and J genes are TRBV3-1 and TRBJ2-5; TRBD2 agrees at 11 bases. The CDR3 has 16 amino acids. Germline values: CDR1 LGHDT, CDR2 YNNKEL (reference sequence). The V segment lost 6 bases and the J segment 1 base; nucleotides outside the gene matches: 7. CDR3 nucleotide sequence: TGTGCCAGCAGGTCGGGACTAGCGGAGTTCCAAGAGACCCAGTACTTA. It specifies CASRSGLAEFQETQYL.

This chain uses TRBV7-9 with TRBJ2-1; 7 bases map to TRBD1. Germline V gene sequence: CDR1 SEHNR, CDR2 FQNEAQ (reference sequence). CDR3 size: 15 residues. The V gene end was trimmed by 5 bases and the J gene end by 9 bases; junction bases not matched to a gene: 13. CDR3 in DNA: TGTGCCAGCAGCACAAAGACAGGGCCAATCGGTGAGCAGTTCTTC. It codes for CASSTKTGPIGEQFF.

This chain joins TRBV6-1 and TRBJ2-1; D uncertain. Germline-derived CDR1 and CDR2 are MNHNS and SASEGT. Trimming took 8 bases from V and 4 from J, leaving 15 bases between them. CDR3 length equals 14 residues. Written as DNA, the CDR3 is TGTGCCAGCGGCTTAACCGGGCCGTACAATGAGCAGTTCTTC. Encoded protein: CASGLTGPYNEQFF.

Many counts were recorded for this clonotype. The V gene is TRBV5-1, the J gene TRBJ2-1; a possible D gene is TRBD2 (7 bases). Germline V lookup: CDR1 SGHRS, CDR2 YFSETQ. V was cut by 7 bases and J by 7 bases, with 15 bases left in between. The CDR3 runs to 13 residues. The CDR3 protein is CASRDEGGNEQFF. The DNA of the CDR3 is TGCGCCAGCCGGGACGAGGGGGGGAATGAGCAGTTCTTC.

The chain combines TRBV4-1 with TRBJ1-2; 7 nucleotides agree with TRBD1. The CDR3 consists of 17 residues. J gave up 6 bases and V 1 base, and 14 bases lay outside the gene matches. Germline CDR1 reads MGHRA; CDR2 reads YSYEKL. The CDR3 coding sequence is TGCGCCAGCAGCCAAGGTTTTAGGGGGCGCCGGGGGGATGGCTACACCTTC. Amino acids: CASSQGFRGRRGDGYTF.

In this sample, this clonotype turned up many times. The chain carries TRBV10-3 and TRBJ2-7; 7 bases are shared with TRBD1. Per germline, CDR1 ENHRY and CDR2 SYGVKD. The CDR3 has 13 residues. Trimming at V came to 5 bases and at J to 5 bases, leaving 6 bases not matched to a gene. DNA of the CDR3: TGTGCCATCAGTCCACAGGGGCACGACGAGCAGTACTTC. Translated, it gives CAISPQGHDEQYF.

The chain is built from TRBV30 and TRBJ1-2, with D tentatively TRBD1 (5 bases). The CDR3 is 12 residues long. Deletions cut 3 bases from V and 4 bases from J, with 9 bases between. The germline V gene encodes CDR1 GTSNPN and CDR2 SVGIG (reference sequence). The CDR3, as DNA: TGTGCCTGGAGGTCGGGGCTCTATGGCTACACCTTC. It yields the protein CAWRSGLYGYTF.

The rearrangement joins TRBV20-1 to TRBJ2-7; 7 bases align to TRBD2. In germline, CDR1 is DFQATT, CDR2 SNEGSKA (reference sequence). V gave up 0 bases and J gave up 4 bases; unmatched junction bases: 6. The CDR3 has 14 residues. DNA for the CDR3: TGCAGTGCTAGAGATGTATTGGGGGGGTACGAGCAGTACTTC. Residues: CSARDVLGGYEQYF.

This clonotype was counted ten times or more. The J gene is TRBJ2-1, the V gene TRBV5-1; 8 bases agree with TRBD2. The CDR3 consists of 16 residues. The germline V gene has CDR1 SGHRS and CDR2 YFSETQ. The J segment lost 6 bases and the V segment lost 0 bases, leaving 8 bases of the junction unmatched. The CDR3 sequence: CASSLELGLARNEQFF. The CDR3 nucleotides read TGCGCCAGCAGCTTGGAACTAGGACTAGCCCGCAATGAGCAGTTCTTC.

The chain employs TRBV24-1 and TRBJ1-2; possibly TRBD1 for D (6 bases). With 8 bases removed from V and 3 bases from J, the gap between germline ends came to 24 bases. Per the germline V gene, CDR1 is KGHDR and CDR2 is SFDVKD. This CDR3 region has 17 residues. CDR3 sequence reads: CATNIKWIGQNDYGYTF. The CDR3 DNA reads as TGTGCCACCAACATCAAATGGATAGGACAGAATGACTATGGCTACACCTTC.

In its sample, this clonotype was seen a few times. The chain couples TRBV12-3 or TRBV12-4 to TRBJ1-2; TRBD1 aligns across 7 bases. With 7 bases clipped from V and 3 bases from J, the junction kept 8 bases outside the gene matches. The CDR3 runs 14 residues. CDR3 coding DNA: TGTGCCAGCACCTACAGGGGTGGATACTATGGCTACACCTTC. As protein: CASTYRGGYYGYTF.

This clonotype was seen ten or more times. The chain has TRBV6-5 and TRBJ1-1; possible D gene TRBD1, 5 bases. V lost 4 bases to trimming and J lost 3 bases, with 9 bases between them. The CDR3 extends over 13 amino acids. Germline V gene sequence: CDR1 MNHEY, CDR2 SVGAGI. For the CDR3, the DNA is TGTGCCAGCAGTTGGGGGGGGGACACTGAAGCTTTCTTT. Amino acid sequence: CASSWGGDTEAFF.

This clonotype has at least ten counts. The chain has TRBV4-1 and TRBJ1-1, with TRBD1 identical over 7 bases. The CDR3 is 17 residues long. J gave up 5 bases and V 0 bases, and 12 bases lay outside the gene matches. Per germline, CDR1 MGHRA and CDR2 YSYEKL. The DNA of the CDR3 is TGCGCCAGCAGCCAAGATTCTCCTTGGCAGGGGGTAACTGAAGCTTTCTTT. Its protein is CASSQDSPWQGVTEAFF.

This clonotype was recorded many times. This chain connects TRBV20-1 to TRBJ2-7; a possible D gene is TRBD2 (6 bases). The length of the CDR3 is 17 residues. Germline assignment: CDR1 DFQATT and CDR2 SNEGSKA (reference sequence). The V gene lost 1 base and the J gene lost 1 base, with 20 bases spanning the gap. In DNA form, the CDR3 reads TGCAGTGCTAGAGTGCCCCTTGGGCGGGGCCGATCCTACGAGCAGTACGTC. This translates into CSARVPLGRGRSYEQYV.

V usage is TRBV7-3 and J usage is TRBJ2-2; D not certain. The germline V gene has CDR1 SGHTA and CDR2 FQGTGA. Trimming took 5 bases from V and 0 from J, leaving 7 bases between them. The CDR3 is made up of 14 amino acids. The CDR3 region has the DNA TGTGCCAGCAGCCCCGGGTCGAACACCGGGGAGCTGTTTTTT. Translating gives CASSPGSNTGELFF.

This clonotype was detected ten times or more. The chain is built from TRBV6-2 or TRBV6-3 and TRBJ2-5; D might be TRBD2 (5 bases). The CDR3 totals 15 residues. Trimming shortened V by 2 bases and J by 5 bases, and 15 bases separated the two germline ends. Germline CDR1 MNHEY, CDR2 SVGEGT. This CDR3 reads CASSYGRGLRETQYF. In DNA, the CDR3 is TGTGCCAGCAGTTACGGACGGGGTTTGAGGGAGACCCAGTACTTC.

This clonotype came up a few times. The gene calls are TRBV10-3 and TRBJ2-1; 8 positions agree with TRBD1. The germline V gene encodes CDR1 ENHRY and CDR2 SYGVKD. There are 13 residues in the CDR3. V was pared by 6 bases and J by 10 bases, with 8 bases of the junction left unmatched. As DNA, the CDR3 is TGTGCCATCAGCCCTGTTTGGGACAGGGAGCAGTTCTTC. It specifies CAISPVWDREQFF.

The genes are TRBV4-2 and TRBJ1-6; D is undetermined. The germline V gene encodes CDR1 LGHNA and CDR2 YNFKEQ. V lost 1 base to trimming and J lost 1 base, with 14 bases between them. This CDR3 is 18 amino acids long. CDR3 sequence (DNA): TGTGCCAGCAGCCAAGGGGATCCGGGGTTTTCCTATAATTCACCCCTCCACTTT. It translates to CASSQGDPGFSYNSPLHF.

There are a few counts of this clonotype. The chain joins TRBV3-1 to TRBJ1-1; D possibly corresponds to TRBD1 (6 bases). CDR1 is LGHDT, CDR2 YNNKEL, per germline (reference sequence). The ends were cut back, 4 bases at V and 4 bases at J, with 10 bases in the middle. This CDR3 contains 13 residues. The CDR3 sequence is CASSLDSPTEAFF. CDR3 DNA: TGTGCCAGCAGCCTGGACAGTCCCACTGAAGCTTTCTTT.

This clonotype was observed many times. The V gene is TRBV7-2, the J gene TRBJ1-5; D not resolved. The CDR3 has 13 amino acids. The germline gives CDR1 SGHTA, CDR2 FQGNSA. V lost 5 bases and J 2 bases, leaving 7 bases between the germline ends. CDR3 nucleotides: TGTGCCAGCAGCCAATCCCGCAATCAGCCCCAGCATTTT. It encodes CASSQSRNQPQHF.

This clonotype came up once. The chain uses TRBV18 and TRBJ1-4, with D maybe TRBD1 (5 bases). This CDR3 has 13 residues. V was shortened by 6 bases and J by 7 bases, with 12 bases between the two germline ends. Germline assignment: CDR1 KGHSH and CDR2 LQKENI. The CDR3 here is CASSPQGSEKLFF. For the CDR3, the DNA is TGTGCCAGCTCCCCCCAGGGCAGTGAAAAACTGTTTTTT.

This clonotype occurred many times. J is TRBJ2-2 and V is TRBV7-2, with TRBD1 identical over 8 bases. Germline lookup yields CDR1 SGHTA and CDR2 FQGNSA. J lost 4 bases, V lost 5 bases, and 6 bases had no gene match. The CDR3 length is 15 residues. The CDR3 bases are TGTGCCAGCAGCCAGACAGGGGCGGGCACCGGGGAGCTGTTTTTT. This gives the protein CASSQTGAGTGELFF.